This T cell receptor beta chain emerged from a study of cytomegalovirus exposure and HLA in healthy donors. Whole-study results and caveats: The authors confirmed in vitro that three CMV-associated chains were specific for CMV antigens. Cytomegalovirus-associated TCR beta chains were listed, numbering some 150.

This clone was seen just once. Its antigen is not identified. Researchers ran the PCR with 60 Vbeta and 13 Jbeta primers. In the source study's methods: A later analysis tallied approximately 78 million unique TCR beta chains, around 9.9 million of them shared. The repertoire was sequenced with immunoSEQ multiplex PCR; TCRdb's copy has only in-frame clones and lacks some. The V and J calls and clone size are taken from that table; D and trimming were inferred from the DNA. The table has over 200,000 clones, roughly 82% seen once. Sampled while nominally healthy, donors likely had unrecorded immune exposures. Sequencing was performed on PBMCs. The TCR was taken from a woman in her forties in good health and CMV-seropositive.

CDR3 in DNA: TGCGCCAGCAGCCAAGGATGGGGGGTTTCCACTGAAGCTTTCTTT. This gives the protein CASSQGWGVSTEAFF. The V and J genes are TRBV4-1 and TRBJ1-1, with a possible D match to TRBD1 (5 bases). Germline loops: CDR1 MGHRA, CDR2 YSYEKL. V was cut by 1 base and J by 4 bases, with 13 bases left in between. The CDR3 is 15 residues long.